These T cell receptor beta chains were read from a single sample in a study of cytomegalovirus exposure and HLA in healthy donors. Repertoires were generated with immunoSEQ multiplex PCR, while TCRdb's copy carries only in-frame clones and drops some. Among nearly 110,000 clones listed, about 84% were seen once. The specimen was PBMCs. The receptors shown here come from a man between 25 and 39 years old in good health and CMV-seronegative. CDR3s include the opening cysteine and the closing phenylalanine or tryptophan. Each record gives: V gene, J gene, D gene, clone size, CDR3 DNA, CDR3 protein. The D gene is left open where the match is weak. Clone size, where shown, is once, few, many, or a class for clones that have expanded.

v_gene: TRBV19
j_gene: TRBJ1-1
d_gene: TRBD1
abundance: .
CDR3nt: TGTGCCAGTACCCTGGGACAGGGGGTATTATCCACTGAAGCTTTCTTT
CDR3aa: CASTLGQGVLSTEAFF

v_gene: TRBV5-5
j_gene: TRBJ2-7
d_gene: .
abundance: few
CDR3nt: TGTGCCAGCAGCCCCGTCGACTTGCGGGCCTCCTACGAGCAGTACTTC
CDR3aa: CASSPVDLRASYEQYF

v_gene: TRBV14
j_gene: TRBJ2-5
d_gene: TRBD1
abundance: .
CDR3nt: TGTGCCAGCAGCCGGGGCACAGGGGGCCGGCAAGAGACCCAGTACTTC
CDR3aa: CASSRGTGGRQETQYF

v_gene: TRBV7-3
j_gene: TRBJ2-6
d_gene: TRBD1
abundance: .
CDR3nt: TGTGCCAGCGGATCAAAGACAGGGAACCCCGACTCTGGGGCCAACGTCCTGACTTTC
CDR3aa: CASGSKTGNPDSGANVLTF

v_gene: TRBV9
j_gene: TRBJ2-3
d_gene: .
abundance: .
CDR3nt: TGTGCCAGCAGCGCGGCAGGGAGCACAGATACGCAGTATTTT
CDR3aa: CASSAAGSTDTQYF

v_gene: TRBV4-2
j_gene: TRBJ1-5
d_gene: TRBD1
abundance: .
CDR3nt: TGTGCCAGCAGCCGAGGGACAGGAGGTATCCAGCCCCAGCATTTT
CDR3aa: CASSRGTGGIQPQHF

v_gene: TRBV30
j_gene: TRBJ1-4
d_gene: .
abundance: few
CDR3nt: TGTGCCTGGAGTTCCGGAACTAATGAAAAACTGTTTTTT
CDR3aa: CAWSSGTNEKLFF

v_gene: TRBV6-1
j_gene: TRBJ2-1
d_gene: TRBD2
abundance: few
CDR3nt: TGTGCCAGCAGTGACTCAGGACTAGCGAAAGATGAGCAGTTCTTC
CDR3aa: CASSDSGLAKDEQFF

v_gene: TRBV6-4
j_gene: TRBJ2-3
d_gene: TRBD2
abundance: .
CDR3nt: TGTGCCAGCAGTGACGCGGGAGGCACAGATACGCAGTATTTT
CDR3aa: CASSDAGGTDTQYF

v_gene: TRBV2
j_gene: TRBJ2-1
d_gene: .
abundance: .
CDR3nt: TGTGCCAGCAGTGCGTTGGAGACCTACAATGAGCAGTTCTTC
CDR3aa: CASSALETYNEQFF

v_gene: TRBV5-4
j_gene: TRBJ2-1
d_gene: TRBD2
abundance: .
CDR3nt: TGTGCCAGCAGCGCTGGGGGCGGGAGGATTGAGCAGTTCTTC
CDR3aa: CASSAGGGRIEQFF

v_gene: TRBV6-5
j_gene: TRBJ1-2
d_gene: .
abundance: .
CDR3nt: TGTGCCAGCAGTTTGGTGGGGAGAGGCTACACCTTC
CDR3aa: CASSLVGRGYTF

v_gene: TRBV7-2
j_gene: TRBJ2-3
d_gene: .
abundance: .
CDR3nt: TGTGCCAGCAGCTTAGTCCCTAGGAACTCAGATACGCAGTATTTT
CDR3aa: CASSLVPRNSDTQYF

v_gene: TRBV19
j_gene: TRBJ2-7
d_gene: .
abundance: once
CDR3nt: TGTGCCAGTAGTATTAACAACTACGAGCAGTACTTC
CDR3aa: CASSINNYEQYF

v_gene: TRBV29-1
j_gene: TRBJ2-7
d_gene: TRBD1
abundance: once
CDR3nt: TGCAGCGTCTCGGACAGGGTCTCCTACGAGCAGTACTTC
CDR3aa: CSVSDRVSYEQYF

v_gene: TRBV5-1
j_gene: TRBJ2-7
d_gene: TRBD1
abundance: few
CDR3nt: TGCGCCAGCAGCAAGGCCGGGACAGCCTACGAGCAGTACTTC
CDR3aa: CASSKAGTAYEQYF

v_gene: TRBV28
j_gene: TRBJ1-1
d_gene: .
abundance: .
CDR3nt: TGTGCCAGCAGCGACACCCTAAGGAACACTGAAGCTTTCTTT
CDR3aa: CASSDTLRNTEAFF

v_gene: TRBV6-1
j_gene: TRBJ1-1
d_gene: TRBD1
abundance: .
CDR3nt: TGTGCCAGCAGTGATCCCCCGGACAGGGGCAGCACTGAAGCTTTCTTT
CDR3aa: CASSDPPDRGSTEAFF

v_gene: TRBV7-9
j_gene: TRBJ1-4
d_gene: .
abundance: .
CDR3nt: TGTGCCAGCAGCCCAACGACAGGAGAAAAACTGTTTTTT
CDR3aa: CASSPTTGEKLFF